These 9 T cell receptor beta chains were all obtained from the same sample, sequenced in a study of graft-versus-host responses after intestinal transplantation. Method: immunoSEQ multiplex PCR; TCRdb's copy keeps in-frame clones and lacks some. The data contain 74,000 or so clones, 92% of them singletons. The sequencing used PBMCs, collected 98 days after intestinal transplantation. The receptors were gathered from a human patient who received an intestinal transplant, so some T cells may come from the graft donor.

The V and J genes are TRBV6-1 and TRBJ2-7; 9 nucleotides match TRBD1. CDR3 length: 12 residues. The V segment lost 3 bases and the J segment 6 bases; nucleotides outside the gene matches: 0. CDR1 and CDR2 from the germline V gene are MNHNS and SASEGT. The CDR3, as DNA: TGTGCCAGCAGTGAGGGACAGGGCGAGCAGTACTTC. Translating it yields CASSEGQGEQYF.

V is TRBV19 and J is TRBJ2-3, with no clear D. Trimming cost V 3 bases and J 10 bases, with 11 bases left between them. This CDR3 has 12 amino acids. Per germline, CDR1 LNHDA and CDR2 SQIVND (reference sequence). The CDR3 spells CASSMLGSAQYF. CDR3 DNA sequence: TGTGCCAGTAGTATGTTGGGTTCAGCGCAGTATTTT.

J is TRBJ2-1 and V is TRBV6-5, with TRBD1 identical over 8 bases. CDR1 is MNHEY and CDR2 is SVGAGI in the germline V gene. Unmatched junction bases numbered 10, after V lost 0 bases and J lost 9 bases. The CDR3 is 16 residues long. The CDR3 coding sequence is TGTGCCAGCAGTTACTCGAATCGCCAGGGGGCGCGTGAGCAGTTCTTC. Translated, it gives CASSYSNRQGAREQFF.

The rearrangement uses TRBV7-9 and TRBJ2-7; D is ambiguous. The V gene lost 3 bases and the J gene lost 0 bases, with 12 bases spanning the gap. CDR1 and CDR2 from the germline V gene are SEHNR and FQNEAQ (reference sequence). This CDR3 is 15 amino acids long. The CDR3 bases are TGTGCCAGCAGCTTGGGTTTACGGTCCTCCTACGAGCAGTACTTC. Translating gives CASSLGLRSSYEQYF.

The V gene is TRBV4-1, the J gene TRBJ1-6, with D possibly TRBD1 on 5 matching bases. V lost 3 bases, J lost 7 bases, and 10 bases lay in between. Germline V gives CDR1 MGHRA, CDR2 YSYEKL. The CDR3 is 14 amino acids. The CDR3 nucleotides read TGCGCCAGCAGCCACCCGGGACGGAATTCACCCCTCCACTTT. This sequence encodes CASSHPGRNSPLHF.

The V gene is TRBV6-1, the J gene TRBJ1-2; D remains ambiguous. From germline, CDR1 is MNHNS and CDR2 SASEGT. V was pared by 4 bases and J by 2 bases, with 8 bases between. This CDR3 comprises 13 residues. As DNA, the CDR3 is TGTGCCAGCAGTGCGATCTTAAACTATGGCTACACCTTC. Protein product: CASSAILNYGYTF.

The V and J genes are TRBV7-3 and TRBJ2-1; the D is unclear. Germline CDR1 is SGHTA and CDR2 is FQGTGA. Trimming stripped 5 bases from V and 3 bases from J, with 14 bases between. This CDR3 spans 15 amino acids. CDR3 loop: CASSALKAIYNEQFF. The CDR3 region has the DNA TGTGCCAGCAGCGCACTGAAGGCCATCTACAATGAGCAGTTCTTC.

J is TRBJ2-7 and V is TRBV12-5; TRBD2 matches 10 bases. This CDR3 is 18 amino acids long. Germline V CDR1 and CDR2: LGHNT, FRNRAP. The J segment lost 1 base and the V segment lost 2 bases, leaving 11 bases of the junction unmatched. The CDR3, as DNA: TGTGCTAGTGGTTTGAAGGCTAGCGGGGGCCTCCGATCCTACGAGCAGTACTTC. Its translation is CASGLKASGGLRSYEQYF.

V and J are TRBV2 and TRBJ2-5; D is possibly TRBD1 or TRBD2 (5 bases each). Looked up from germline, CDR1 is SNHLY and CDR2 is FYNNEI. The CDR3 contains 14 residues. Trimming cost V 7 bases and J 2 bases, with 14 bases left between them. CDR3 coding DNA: TGTGCCAGCACTTCAGGGACGTATCAAGAGACCCAGTACTTC. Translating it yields CASTSGTYQETQYF.